This entry concerns a single TCR beta chain. Its antigen is currently unknown. This specimen belongs to a study of T cells in Graves' hyperthyroidism and ophthalmopathy. Overall study findings and caveats: Most expanded thyroid clonotypes above 0.001 also appeared in blood. Ophthalmopathy cases were set apart from stable hyperthyroidism by a 13 V-J model.

Germline CDR1 is MNHEY and CDR2 is SVGEGT. The length of the CDR3 is 13 residues. V dropped 5 bases and J dropped 2 bases, with 10 bases sitting between them. Patients were excluded because of uncontrolled infection, other autoimmune disease, pregnancy or lactation. Source material for PBMCs was 9 to 10 ml fresh peripheral blood. Regions amplified from RNA transcripts were the TCR beta CDR3 regions. When the TCR CDR3 underwent first-round RT-PCR, the HTBI primer set was used. Each CDR3 protein gets one entry after TCRdb re-called the multiplex PCR reads with MiXCR. The sample contains 560,000 or so distinct CDR3 sequences, nearly 20% of which appear only once.

This clonotype originated in a man aged 35-49 years with Graves' ophthalmopathy. Source material: blood. This chain connects TRBV6-2 or TRBV6-3 to TRBJ2-7; the D gene is possibly TRBD2 (6 bases). The CDR3 loop is CASSPSVTYEQYF. CDR3 DNA: TGTGCCAGCAGTCCTAGCGTGACCTACGAGCAGTACTTC.